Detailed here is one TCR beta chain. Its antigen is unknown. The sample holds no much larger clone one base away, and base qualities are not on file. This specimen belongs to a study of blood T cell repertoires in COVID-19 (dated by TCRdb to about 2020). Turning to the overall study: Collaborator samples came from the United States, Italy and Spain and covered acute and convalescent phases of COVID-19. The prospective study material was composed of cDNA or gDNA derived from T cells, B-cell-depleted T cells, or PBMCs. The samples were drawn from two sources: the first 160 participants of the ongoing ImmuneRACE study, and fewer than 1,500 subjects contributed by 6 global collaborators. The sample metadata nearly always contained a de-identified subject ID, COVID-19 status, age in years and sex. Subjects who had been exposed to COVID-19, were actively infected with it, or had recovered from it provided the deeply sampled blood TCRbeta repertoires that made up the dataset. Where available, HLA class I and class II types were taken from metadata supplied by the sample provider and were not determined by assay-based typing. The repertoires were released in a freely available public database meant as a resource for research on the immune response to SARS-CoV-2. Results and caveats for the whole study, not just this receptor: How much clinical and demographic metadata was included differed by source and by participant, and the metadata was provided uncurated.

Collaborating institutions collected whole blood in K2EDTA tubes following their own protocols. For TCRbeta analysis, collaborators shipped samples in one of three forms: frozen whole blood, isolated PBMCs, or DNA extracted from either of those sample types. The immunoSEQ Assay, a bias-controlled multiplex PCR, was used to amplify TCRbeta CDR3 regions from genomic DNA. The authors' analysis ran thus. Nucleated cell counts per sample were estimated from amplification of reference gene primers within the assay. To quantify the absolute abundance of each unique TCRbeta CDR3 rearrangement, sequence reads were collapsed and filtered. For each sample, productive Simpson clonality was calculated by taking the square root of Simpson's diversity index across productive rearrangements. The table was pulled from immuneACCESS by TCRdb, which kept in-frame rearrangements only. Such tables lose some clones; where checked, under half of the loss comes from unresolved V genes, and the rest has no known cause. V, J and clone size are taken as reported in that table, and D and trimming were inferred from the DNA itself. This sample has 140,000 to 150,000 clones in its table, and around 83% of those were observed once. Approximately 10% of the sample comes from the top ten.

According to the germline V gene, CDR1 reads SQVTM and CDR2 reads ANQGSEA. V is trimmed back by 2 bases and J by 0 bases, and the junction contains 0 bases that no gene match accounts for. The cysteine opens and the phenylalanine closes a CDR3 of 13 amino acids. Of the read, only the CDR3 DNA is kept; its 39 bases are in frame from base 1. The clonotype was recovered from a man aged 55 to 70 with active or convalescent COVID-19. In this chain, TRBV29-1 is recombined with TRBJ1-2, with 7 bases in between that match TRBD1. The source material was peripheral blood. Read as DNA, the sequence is TGCAGCGTTGAACAGGGGGCTAACTATGGCTACACCTTC. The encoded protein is CSVEQGANYGYTF.